The 12 T cell receptor beta chains reported below all come from one sample, sequenced in a study of CD8+ T cells in alopecia areata. Treatment specified: oral pan-JAK inhibitor, 5-10 mg twice daily. Following extraction, RNA underwent reverse transcription to cDNA, which served as the sequencing template. The data were produced by immunoSEQ multiplex PCR, yet TCRdb's version contains in-frame clones alone and is incomplete. The data contain 98,000 or so clones, 61% of them seen just once; the ten biggest clones take up roughly a sixth. Sequencing was performed on CD8+ T cells sorted from blood, taken at week 4, from a patient treated with tofacitinib. These receptors came from a human donor with alopecia areata.

V is TRBV19 and J is TRBJ1-2, with 7 bases that match TRBD1. This CDR3 has 15 amino acids. Germline-derived CDR1 and CDR2 are LNHDA and SQIVND (reference sequence). V shed 7 bases and J 6 bases; nucleotides not matched to a gene: 14. The CDR3 region is CASTITSGGGDGYTF. The DNA for the CDR3 is TGTGCCAGTACAATTACCAGTGGAGGGGGCGATGGCTACACCTTC. Using reference TRBV19 and TRBJ1-2 for the parts outside the CDR3, the full variable domain is DGGITQSPKYLFRKEGQNVTLSCEQNLNHDAMYWYRQDPGQGLRLIYYSQIVNDFQKGDIAEGYSVSREKKESFPLTVTSAQKNPTAFYLCASTITSGGGDGYTFGSGTRLTVV.

This chain joins TRBV19 and TRBJ1-1; a possible D gene is TRBD1 (6 bases). The CDR3 covers 11 residues. Germline-derived CDR1 and CDR2 are LNHDA and SQIVND (reference sequence). The ends were cut back, 10 bases at V and 6 bases at J, with 12 bases in the middle. This CDR3 is CAIGGNAEAFF. The CDR3 bases are TGTGCCATCGGGGGCAACGCTGAAGCTTTCTTT.

Regarding this clone: Other DNA sequences within the sample encode an identical CDR3. V gene TRBV27 combines with J gene TRBJ2-2; no clear D gene. Trimming shortened V by 6 bases and J by 2 bases, and 4 bases separated the two germline ends. This CDR3 spans 12 amino acids. Germline loops: CDR1 MNHEY, CDR2 SMNVEV (reference sequence). CDR3 sequence: CASSYNTGELFF. CDR3 coding DNA: TGTGCCAGCAGCTATAACACCGGGGAGCTGTTTTTT.

V and J are TRBV10-3 and TRBJ2-5; 7 bases are a match to TRBD1. Germline assignment: CDR1 ENHRY and CDR2 SYGVKD. The CDR3 extends over 12 amino acids. V was pared by 8 bases and J by 3 bases, with 3 bases of the junction left unmatched. The CDR3 region is CAIGTEEETQYF. The CDR3 DNA follows: TGTGCCATCGGGACAGAGGAAGAGACCCAGTACTTC.

There are many counts of this clone. The chain employs TRBV6-5 and TRBJ2-1, with D possibly matching TRBD2 (5 bases). The CDR3 totals 15 residues. V lost 5 bases, J lost 4 bases, and 15 bases lay in between. Germline assignment: CDR1 MNHEY and CDR2 SVGAGI. The CDR3 region has the DNA TGTGCCAGCAGTCCTGAGGCGGGCTTATACAATGAGCAGTTCTTC. It encodes CASSPEAGLYNEQFF.

The chain combines TRBV30 with TRBJ2-7; 10 bases are shared with TRBD2. J gave up 2 bases and V 2 bases, and 12 bases lay outside the gene matches. This CDR3 spans 17 amino acids. Germline CDR1 GTSNPN, CDR2 SVGIG (reference sequence). The chain's CDR3 is CAWSSIAGGPPTYEQYF. CDR3 bases: TGTGCCTGGAGTTCTATAGCGGGAGGCCCCCCAACCTACGAGCAGTACTTC.

This CDR3 reads CASRGQSASEKLFF. The CDR3 DNA sequence: TGTGCCAGCAGGGGACAGAGCGCGAGTGAAAAACTGTTTTTT. The chain is built from TRBV2 and TRBJ1-4; 7 bases fit TRBD1. In germline, CDR1 is SNHLY, CDR2 FYNNEI. The CDR3 contains 14 residues. The V segment lost 6 bases and the J segment 7 bases; nucleotides outside the gene matches: 8.

This clone was detected a few times. The genes are TRBV6-5 and TRBJ1-3; perhaps TRBD1 as D (6 bases). CDR1 is MNHEY and CDR2 is SVGAGI in the germline V gene. V shed 4 bases and J shed 2 bases, with 12 bases lying between them. The CDR3 length is 15 residues. CDR3 DNA: TGTGCCAGCAGTTCAACAGGGAATCCTGGAAACACCATATATTTT. Its translation is CASSSTGNPGNTIYF.

This chain joins TRBV27 and TRBJ2-6, with unresolved D. CDR3 length equals 15 residues. Germline CDR1 is MNHEY and CDR2 is SMNVEV (reference sequence). Trimming stripped 0 bases from V and 1 base from J, with 4 bases between. Written as DNA, the CDR3 is TGTGCCAGCAGTTTATCGCAGTCTGGGGCCAACGTCCTGACTTTC. Translation gives CASSLSQSGANVLTF. Using reference TRBV27 and TRBJ2-6 for the parts outside the CDR3, the full variable domain is EAQVTQNPRYLITVTGKKLTVTCSQNMNHEYMSWYRQDPGLGLRQIYYSMNVEVTDKGDVPEGYKVSRKEKRNFPLILESPSPNQTSLYFCASSLSQSGANVLTFGAGSRLTVL.

This clone is categorized as medium-sized. This sequence joins TRBV21-1 and TRBJ1-1; TRBD1 is taken as the D call from the table, unchecked against the DNA. TRBV21-1 is termed a pseudogene. CDR3 length equals 13 residues. CDR3 DNA sequence: TGTGCCAGCATGGGGGCCCCCGGGCAAGAAGCTTTCTTT. Protein sequence: CASMGAPGQEAFF.

The V call is TRBV30, the J call TRBJ1-1; the D is unclear. The CDR3 covers 12 residues. Trimming left V 3 bases short and J 0 bases short, with 5 bases between. Germline assignment: CDR1 GTSNPN and CDR2 SVGIG (reference sequence). CDR3 DNA sequence: TGTGCCTGGAGATCTGTGAACACTGAAGCTTTCTTT. Translation: CAWRSVNTEAFF.

V gene TRBV23-1 combines with J gene TRBJ1-1; the D is unclear. TRBV23-1 falls under the ORF class, with uncertain function. The CDR3 has 14 residues. Between the trimmed V and J ends, which lost 4 bases and 1 base, there was a span of 10 bases. In nucleotides, the CDR3 is TGCGCCAGCAGTCCCCCACATTGGAACACTGAAGCTTTCTTT. Its translation is CASSPPHWNTEAFF.